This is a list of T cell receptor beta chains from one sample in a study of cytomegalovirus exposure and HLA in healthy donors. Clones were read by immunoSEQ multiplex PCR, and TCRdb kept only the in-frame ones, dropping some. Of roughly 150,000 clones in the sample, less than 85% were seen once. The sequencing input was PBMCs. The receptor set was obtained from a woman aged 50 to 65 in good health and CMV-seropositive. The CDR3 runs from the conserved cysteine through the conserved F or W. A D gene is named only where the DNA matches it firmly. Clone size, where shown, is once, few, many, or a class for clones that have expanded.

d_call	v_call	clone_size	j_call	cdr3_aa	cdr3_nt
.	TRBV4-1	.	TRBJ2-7	CASSQAAGAVIDEQYF	TGCGCCAGCAGCCAAGCGGCGGGGGCGGTTATCGACGAGCAGTACTTC
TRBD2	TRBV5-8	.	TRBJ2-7	CASSFRLAGGYRYEQYF	TGTGCCAGCAGCTTTCGACTAGCGGGGGGGTATAGATACGAGCAGTACTTC
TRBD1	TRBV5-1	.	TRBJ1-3	CASSVGTGRSGNTIYF	TGCGCCAGCAGCGTTGGGACAGGTCGTTCTGGAAACACCATATATTTT
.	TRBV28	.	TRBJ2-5	CASREDYRETQYF	TGTGCCAGCAGGGAGGATTATAGGGAGACCCAGTACTTC
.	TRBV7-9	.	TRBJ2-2	CASPKDVGRYTGELFF	TGTGCCAGCCCTAAGGACGTAGGGAGGTACACCGGGGAGCTGTTTTTT
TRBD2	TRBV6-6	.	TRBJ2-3	CASRDQSRTSSDTQYF	TGTGCCAGCAGAGACCAATCAAGGACTAGTTCAGATACGCAGTATTTT
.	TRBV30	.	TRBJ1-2	CAWSGGRGYYGYTF	TGTGCCTGGAGTGGCGGCAGGGGCTACTATGGCTACACCTTC
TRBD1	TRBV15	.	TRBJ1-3	CATSRTRTGVGSGNTIYF	TGTGCCACCAGCAGAACTCGGACAGGGGTCGGCTCTGGAAACACCATATATTTT
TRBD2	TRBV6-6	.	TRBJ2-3	CAIGAGVGADTQYF	TGTGCCATCGGAGCGGGGGTGGGGGCAGATACGCAGTATTTT
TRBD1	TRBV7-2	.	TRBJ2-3	CASSLGGQGLTDTQYF	TGTGCCAGCAGCTTAGGGGGACAGGGGCTCACAGATACGCAGTATTTT
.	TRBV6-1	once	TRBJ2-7	CASSEAPGPGYEQYF	TGTGCCAGCAGTGAAGCTCCAGGCCCCGGCTACGAGCAGTACTTC
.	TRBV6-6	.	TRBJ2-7	CASSFRAYEQYF	TGTGCCAGCAGTTTCCGGGCCTACGAGCAGTACTTC
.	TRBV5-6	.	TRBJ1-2	CASTWGGGYGYTF	TGTGCCAGCACATGGGGAGGGGGTTATGGCTACACCTTC
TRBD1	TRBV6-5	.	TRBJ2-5	CASSYLGTGGQETQYF	TGTGCCAGCAGTTACCTCGGGACAGGGGGCCAAGAGACCCAGTACTTC
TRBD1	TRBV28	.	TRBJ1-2	CASSSQGVGGYTF	TGTGCCAGCAGTTCACAGGGGGTGGGCGGCTACACCTTC
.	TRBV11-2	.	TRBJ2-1	CASSLGGAEQFF	TGTGCCAGCAGCTTAGGTGGGGCTGAGCAGTTCTTC
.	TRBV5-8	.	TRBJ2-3	CASSLEVGRSSTDTQYF	TGTGCCAGCAGCTTGGAGGTGGGCCGGTCTTCCACAGATACGCAGTATTTT
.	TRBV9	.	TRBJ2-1	CASSVGTVLNEQFF	TGTGCCAGCAGCGTAGGGACAGTTCTGAATGAGCAGTTCTTC
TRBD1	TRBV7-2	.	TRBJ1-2	CASSARQGSVDGYTF	TGTGCCAGCAGCGCCCGACAGGGATCGGTCGATGGCTACACCTTC
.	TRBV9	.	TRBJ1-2	CASSPGLRDWYGYTF	TGTGCCAGCAGCCCCGGATTGAGGGATTGGTATGGCTACACCTTC
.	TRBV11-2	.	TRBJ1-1	CASSSDTFEAFF	TGTGCCAGCAGTTCCGATACATTTGAAGCTTTCTTT
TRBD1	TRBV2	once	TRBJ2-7	CASSEFGTGGNYEQYF	TGTGCCAGCAGTGAATTCGGGACAGGAGGTAACTACGAGCAGTACTTC
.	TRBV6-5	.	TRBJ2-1	CASSYFAGNNEQFF	TGTGCCAGCAGTTACTTCGCAGGGAACAATGAGCAGTTCTTC
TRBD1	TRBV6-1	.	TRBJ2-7	CASRTGTGDTYEQYF	TGTGCCAGCAGGACCGGGACAGGGGATACTTACGAGCAGTACTTC
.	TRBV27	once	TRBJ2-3	CASSLLITDTQYF	TGTGCCAGCAGTTTATTAATCACAGATACGCAGTATTTT
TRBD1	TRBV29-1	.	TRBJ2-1	CSGRTGNEQFF	TGCAGCGGGAGGACAGGGAATGAGCAGTTCTTC
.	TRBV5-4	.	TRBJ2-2	CASSLLLPDSYTGELFF	TGTGCCAGCAGCTTGTTATTACCTGACAGTTACACCGGGGAGCTGTTTTTT
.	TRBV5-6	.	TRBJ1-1	CASSLSVKGTEAFF	TGTGCCAGCAGCTTGAGTGTCAAGGGGACTGAAGCTTTCTTT
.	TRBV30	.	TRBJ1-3	CAWSEGKPGNTIYF	TGTGCCTGGAGTGAGGGGAAGCCTGGAAACACCATATATTTT
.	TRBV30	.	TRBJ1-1	CPQIVFPGMNTEAFF	TGTCCTCAGATCGTTTTCCCAGGGATGAACACTGAAGCTTTCTTT
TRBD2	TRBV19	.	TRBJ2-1	CASTRTSGGGSYNEQFF	TGTGCCAGTACTAGGACTAGCGGGGGAGGGTCCTACAATGAGCAGTTCTTC
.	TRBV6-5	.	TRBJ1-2	CASSYAQALRDGYTF	TGTGCCAGCAGTTACGCCCAGGCCTTGAGGGATGGCTACACCTTC
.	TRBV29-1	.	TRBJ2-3	CSVELASGSTDTQYF	TGCAGCGTTGAACTAGCCAGCGGTAGCACAGATACGCAGTATTTT
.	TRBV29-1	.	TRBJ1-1	CSGGRPNTEAFF	TGCAGCGGTGGGCGTCCGAACACTGAAGCTTTCTTT
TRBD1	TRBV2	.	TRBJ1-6	CASSGQGASYNSPLHF	TGTGCCAGCAGTGGACAGGGGGCCTCCTATAATTCACCCCTCCACTTT
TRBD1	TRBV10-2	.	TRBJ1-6	CASRVQGVNNSPLHF	TGCGCCAGCAGGGTTCAGGGGGTGAATAATTCACCCCTCCACTTT
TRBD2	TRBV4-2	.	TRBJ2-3	CASSQWLAGGTQYF	TGTGCCAGCAGCCAATGGCTAGCGGGCGGTACGCAGTATTTT
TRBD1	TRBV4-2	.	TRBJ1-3	CASSPPSGGRAGNTIYF	TGTGCCAGCAGCCCCCCCTCAGGGGGCAGGGCTGGAAACACCATATATTTT
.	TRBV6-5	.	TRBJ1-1	CASSNTGIGTEAFF	TGTGCCAGCAGCAATACAGGGATTGGTACTGAAGCTTTCTTT
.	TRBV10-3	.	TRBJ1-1	CAISTGTTEALF	TGTGCCATCAGTACAGGGACTACTGAAGCTCTCTTT
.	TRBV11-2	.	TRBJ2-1	CASRESGSFHNEQFF	TGTGCCAGCAGGGAGTCGGGTAGCTTCCACAATGAGCAGTTCTTC
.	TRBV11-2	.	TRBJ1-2	CASSLGGSGYTF	TGTGCCAGCAGCTTAGGAGGGAGTGGCTACACCTTC
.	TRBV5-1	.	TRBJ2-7	CASRSQVQTYEQYF	TGCGCCAGCAGGTCCCAGGTTCAAACCTACGAGCAGTACTTC
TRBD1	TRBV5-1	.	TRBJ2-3	CASSLGGLTDTQYF	TGCGCCAGCAGCCTAGGGGGCTTAACAGATACGCAGTATTTT
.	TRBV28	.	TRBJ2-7	CASRGQKGYEQYF	TGTGCCAGCAGGGGGCAGAAGGGTTACGAGCAGTACTTC
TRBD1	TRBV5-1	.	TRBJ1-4	CASSLEDRRGEKLFF	TGCGCCAGCAGCTTGGAGGACAGGCGGGGTGAAAAACTGTTTTTT
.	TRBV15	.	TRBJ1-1	CATGESTEAFF	TGTGCCACCGGGGAGTCCACTGAAGCTTTCTTT
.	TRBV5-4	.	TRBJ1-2	CASSLDPQGTMNYGYTF	TGTGCCAGCAGCTTGGACCCCCAAGGGACTATGAACTATGGCTACACCTTC
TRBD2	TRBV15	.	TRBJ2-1	CATSGKTSPRGNEQFF	TGTGCCACCAGCGGAAAGACTAGTCCGCGGGGGAATGAGCAGTTCTTC
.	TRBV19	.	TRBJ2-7	CASSISGDYEQYF	TGTGCCAGTAGTATAAGCGGTGACTACGAGCAGTACTTC
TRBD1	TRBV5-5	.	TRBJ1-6	CASSSGQGAGSPLHF	TGTGCCAGCAGCTCAGGACAGGGGGCAGGATCACCCCTCCACTTT
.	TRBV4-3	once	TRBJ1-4	CASSQTGSEKLFF	TGCGCCAGCAGCCAGACGGGATCTGAAAAACTGTTTTTT
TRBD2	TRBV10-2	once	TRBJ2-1	CASSGMSKGRGGVVDEQFF	TGCGCCAGCTCCGGAATGTCGAAGGGGCGGGGGGGCGTAGTAGATGAGCAGTTCTTC
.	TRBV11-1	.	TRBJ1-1	CASSEGTEAFF	TGTGCCAGCAGCGAGGGCACTGAAGCTTTCTTT
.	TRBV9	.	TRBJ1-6	CASSVVVSPLHF	TGTGCCAGCAGCGTAGTTGTATCACCCCTCCACTTT